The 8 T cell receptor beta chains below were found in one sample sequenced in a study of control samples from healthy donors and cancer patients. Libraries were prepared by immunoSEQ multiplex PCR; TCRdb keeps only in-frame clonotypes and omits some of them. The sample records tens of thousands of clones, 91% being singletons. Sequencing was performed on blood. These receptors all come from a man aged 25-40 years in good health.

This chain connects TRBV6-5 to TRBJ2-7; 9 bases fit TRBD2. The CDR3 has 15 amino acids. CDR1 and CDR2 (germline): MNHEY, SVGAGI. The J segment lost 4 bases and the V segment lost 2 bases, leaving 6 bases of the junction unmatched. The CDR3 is CASSYRGLAGYEQYF. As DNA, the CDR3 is TGTGCCAGCAGTTACCGTGGGCTAGCGGGGTACGAGCAGTACTTC.

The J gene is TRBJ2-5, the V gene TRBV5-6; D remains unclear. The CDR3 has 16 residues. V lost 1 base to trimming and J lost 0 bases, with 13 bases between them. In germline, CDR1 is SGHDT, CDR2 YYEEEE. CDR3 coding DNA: TGTGCCAGCAGCTTGCTCAGCGCCGTTTACCAAGAGACCCAGTACTTC. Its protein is CASSLLSAVYQETQYF.

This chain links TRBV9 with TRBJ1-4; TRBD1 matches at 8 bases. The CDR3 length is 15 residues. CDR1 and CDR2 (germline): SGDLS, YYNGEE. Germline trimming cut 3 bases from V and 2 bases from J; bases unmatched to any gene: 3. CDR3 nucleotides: TGTGCCAGCAGCGCCCAGGGGGCTACTAATGAAAAACTGTTTTTT. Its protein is CASSAQGATNEKLFF.

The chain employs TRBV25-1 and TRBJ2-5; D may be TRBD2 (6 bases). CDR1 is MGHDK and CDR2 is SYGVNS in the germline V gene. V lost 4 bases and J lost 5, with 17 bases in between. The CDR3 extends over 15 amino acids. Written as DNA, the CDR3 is TGTGCCAGCAGTGCTAGTGGAGGGTTCGCCGAGACCCAGTACTTC. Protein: CASSASGGFAETQYF.

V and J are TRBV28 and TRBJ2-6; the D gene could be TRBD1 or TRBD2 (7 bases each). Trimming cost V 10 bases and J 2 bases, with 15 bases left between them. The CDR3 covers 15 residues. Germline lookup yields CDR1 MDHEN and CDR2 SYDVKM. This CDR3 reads CATYPGGAGANVLTF. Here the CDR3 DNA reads TGTGCCACTTATCCAGGGGGGGCTGGGGCCAACGTCCTGACTTTC.

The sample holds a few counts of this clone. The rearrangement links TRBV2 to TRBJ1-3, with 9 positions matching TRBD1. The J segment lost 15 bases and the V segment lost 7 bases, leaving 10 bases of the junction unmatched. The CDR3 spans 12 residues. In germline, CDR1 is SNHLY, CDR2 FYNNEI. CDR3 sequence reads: CASKYTGGVSYF. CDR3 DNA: TGTGCCAGCAAATATACAGGGGGCGTTTCATATTTT.

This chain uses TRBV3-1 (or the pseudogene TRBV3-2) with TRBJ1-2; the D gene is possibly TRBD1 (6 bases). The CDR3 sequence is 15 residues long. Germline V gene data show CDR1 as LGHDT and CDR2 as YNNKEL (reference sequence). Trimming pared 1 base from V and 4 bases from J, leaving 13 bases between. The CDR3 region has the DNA TGTGCCAGCAGCCAAGGATCAGGGGCCAGCTATGGCTACACCTTC. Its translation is CASSQGSGASYGYTF.

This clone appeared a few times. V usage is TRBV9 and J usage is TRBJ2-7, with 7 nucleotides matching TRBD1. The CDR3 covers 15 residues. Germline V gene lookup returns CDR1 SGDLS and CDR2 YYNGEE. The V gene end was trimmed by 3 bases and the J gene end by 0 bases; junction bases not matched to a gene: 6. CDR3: CASSDGTADSYEQYF. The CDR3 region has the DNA TGTGCCAGCAGCGATGGGACAGCAGACTCCTACGAGCAGTACTTC.